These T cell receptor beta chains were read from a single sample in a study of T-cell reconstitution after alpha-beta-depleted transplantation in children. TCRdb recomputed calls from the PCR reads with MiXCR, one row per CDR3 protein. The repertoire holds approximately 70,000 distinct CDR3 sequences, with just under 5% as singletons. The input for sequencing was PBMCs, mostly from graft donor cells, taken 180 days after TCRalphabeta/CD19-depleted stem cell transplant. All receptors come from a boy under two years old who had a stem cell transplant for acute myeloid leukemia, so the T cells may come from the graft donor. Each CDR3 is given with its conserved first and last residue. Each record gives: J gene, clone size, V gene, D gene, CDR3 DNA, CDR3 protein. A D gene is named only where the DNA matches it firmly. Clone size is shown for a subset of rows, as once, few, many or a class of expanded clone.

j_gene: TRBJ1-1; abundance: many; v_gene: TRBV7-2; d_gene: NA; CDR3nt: TGTGCCAGCAGCTTGAAACCGACGTGGGGGAGCGCGGGCACTGAAGCTTTCTTT; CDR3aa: CASSLKPTWGSAGTEAFF
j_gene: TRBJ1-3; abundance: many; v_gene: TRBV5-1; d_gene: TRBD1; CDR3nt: TGCGCCAGCAGAAAAGACAGGGGTTACTCTGGAAACACCATATATTTT; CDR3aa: CASRKDRGYSGNTIYF
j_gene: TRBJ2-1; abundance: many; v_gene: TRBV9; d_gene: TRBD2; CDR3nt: TGTGCCAGCAGCGTAGACAGTTGGGGACTAGTTGTGGATGAGCAGTTCTTC; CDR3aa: CASSVDSWGLVVDEQFF
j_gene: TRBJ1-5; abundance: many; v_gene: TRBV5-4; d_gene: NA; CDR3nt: TGTGCCAGCAGCTTGGCCTTCTCAGGGTTCCATCAGCCCCAGCATTTT; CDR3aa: CASSLAFSGFHQPQHF
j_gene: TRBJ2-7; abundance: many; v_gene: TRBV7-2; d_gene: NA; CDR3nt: TGTGCCAGCAGCTTAGCGCTCCGTACCTACGAGCAGTACTTC; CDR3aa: CASSLALRTYEQYF
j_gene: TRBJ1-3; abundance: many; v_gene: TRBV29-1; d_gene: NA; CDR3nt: TGCAGCGTTGAAGACGGGGGTTTTAGCTCTGGAAACACCATATATTTT; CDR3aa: CSVEDGGFSSGNTIYF
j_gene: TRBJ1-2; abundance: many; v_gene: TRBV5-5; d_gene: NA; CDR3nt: TGTGCCAGCAGCTTGGCCGATCCACTACGAGGCTATGGCTACACCTTC; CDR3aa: CASSLADPLRGYGYTF
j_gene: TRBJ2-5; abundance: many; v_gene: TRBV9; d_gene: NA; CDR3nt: TGTGCCAGCAGCGCGACATTCTCACCACGTCAAGAGACCCAGTACTTC; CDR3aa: CASSATFSPRQETQYF
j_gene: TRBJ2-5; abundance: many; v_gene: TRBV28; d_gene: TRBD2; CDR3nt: TGTGCCAGCAGTTTTCTGACTAGCGGGGGCCAAGAGACCCAGTACTTC; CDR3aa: CASSFLTSGGQETQYF
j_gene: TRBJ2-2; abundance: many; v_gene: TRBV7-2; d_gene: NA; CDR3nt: TGTGCCAGCAGCAATCCGGGACAGAACACCGGGGAGCTGTTTTTT; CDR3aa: CASSNPGQNTGELFF
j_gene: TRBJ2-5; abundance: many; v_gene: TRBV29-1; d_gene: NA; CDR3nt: TGCAGCGTTGTGGCGGGCGTCCTAGAGACCCAGTACTTC; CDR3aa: CSVVAGVLETQYF
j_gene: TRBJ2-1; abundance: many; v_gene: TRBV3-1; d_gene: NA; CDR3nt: TGTGCCAGCAGCCAACAGGACATGCCGTTCCACAATGAGCAGTTCTTC; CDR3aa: CASSQQDMPFHNEQFF
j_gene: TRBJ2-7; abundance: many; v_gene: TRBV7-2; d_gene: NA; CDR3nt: TGTGCCAGCAGCTGGACAGTTTCCTACGAGCAGTACTTC; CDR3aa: CASSWTVSYEQYF
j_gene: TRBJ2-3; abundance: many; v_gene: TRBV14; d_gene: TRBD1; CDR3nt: TGTGCCAGCAGCCGAAGACAGGGGATGGATACGCAGTATTTT; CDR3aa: CASSRRQGMDTQYF
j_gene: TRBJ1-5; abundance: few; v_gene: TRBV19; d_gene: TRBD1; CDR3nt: TGTGCCAGTAGTATCAGACAGGGGCTCCTCAATCAGCCCCAGCATTTT; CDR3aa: CASSIRQGLLNQPQHF
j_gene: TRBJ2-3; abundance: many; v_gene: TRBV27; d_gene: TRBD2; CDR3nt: TGTGCCAGCAGTTCTACTAGCGGGGGGACAGATACGCAGTATTTT; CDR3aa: CASSSTSGGTDTQYF
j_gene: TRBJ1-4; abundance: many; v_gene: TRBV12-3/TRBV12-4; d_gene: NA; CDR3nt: TGTGCCAGCAGTTACCGACGGGAGAATGAAAAACTGTTTTTT; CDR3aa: CASSYRRENEKLFF
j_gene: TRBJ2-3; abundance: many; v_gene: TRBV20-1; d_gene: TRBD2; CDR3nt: TGCAGTGCTACCCCGGGGAGGGGATCTAAGGATACGCAGTATTTT; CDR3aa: CSATPGRGSKDTQYF
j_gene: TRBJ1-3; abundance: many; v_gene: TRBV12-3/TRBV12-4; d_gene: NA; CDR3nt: TGTGCCAGCCACTCAGGGTGGGGAAACACCATATATTTT; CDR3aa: CASHSGWGNTIYF
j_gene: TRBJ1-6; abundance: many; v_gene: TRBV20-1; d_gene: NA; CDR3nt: TGCAGTGCTAGAGCCTCAGGGACTTATAATTCACCCCTCCACTTT; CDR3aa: CSARASGTYNSPLHF
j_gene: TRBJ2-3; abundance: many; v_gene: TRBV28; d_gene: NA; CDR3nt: TGTGCCAGCAGTTTATGGCAGCGTCGCACAGATACGCAGTATTTT; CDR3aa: CASSLWQRRTDTQYF
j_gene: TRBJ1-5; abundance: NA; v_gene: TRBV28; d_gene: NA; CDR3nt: TGTGCCAGCAGTTTTGGTTCGGGACCCTTAAATCAGCCCCAGCATTTT; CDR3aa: CASSFGSGPLNQPQHF